This T cell receptor (beta chain) was recorded in a study of blood T cell repertoires in COVID-19. CDR1 and CDR2 (germline): SGHDT, YYEEEE. Trimming removed 4 bases from V and 0 bases from J, with 16 bases in between. CDR3 length: 16 amino acids. Study processing details: Amplification from reference gene primers served as the basis for estimated nucleated cell counts. Profiled with immunoSEQ multiplex PCR; TCRdb holds only in-frame clones, not every one. V and J calls and clone size come straight from that table; D and trimming were deduced from the DNA. The repertoire includes about 230,000 clones, about nine tenths of them detected once, and around 10% sits in the top ten.

This clonotype was obtained from a man in his fifties with COVID-19, enrolled during active disease. The specimen sequenced was peripheral blood. V and J are TRBV5-6 and TRBJ1-1; unclear D gene. CDR3 sequence reads: CASSTYRRTMNTEAFF. DNA of the CDR3: TGTGCCAGCAGCACCTACCGGAGGACTATGAACACTGAAGCTTTCTTT.